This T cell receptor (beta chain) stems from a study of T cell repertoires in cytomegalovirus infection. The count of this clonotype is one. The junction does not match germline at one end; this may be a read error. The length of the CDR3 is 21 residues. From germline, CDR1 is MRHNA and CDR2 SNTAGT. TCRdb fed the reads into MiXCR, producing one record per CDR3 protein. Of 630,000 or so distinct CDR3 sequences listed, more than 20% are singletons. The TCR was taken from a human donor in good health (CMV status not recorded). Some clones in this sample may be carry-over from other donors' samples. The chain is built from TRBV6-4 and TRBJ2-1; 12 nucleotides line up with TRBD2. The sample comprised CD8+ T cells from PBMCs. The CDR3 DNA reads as TGTGCCAGCAGTAACTCAAAGAGGAGGACTAGCGGGATTAGCTCCTACAATGAGCAGTTCTTC. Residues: CASSNSKRRTSGISSYNEQFF.